This TCR beta chain was retrieved from a study of T-cell reconstitution after alpha-beta-depleted transplantation in children (dated by TCRdb to 2016 to 2017). About the study as a whole: Using TCR repertoire profiling, the study quantitatively followed how T-cell immune reconstitution unfolded in children after TCRalphabeta/CD19-depleted allogeneic hematopoietic cell transplantation.

Overall study results and their limits: The frequencies of hyperexpanded clones fell over the following months, and after one year, T-cell counts and TCRbeta diversity were mostly attributed to newly produced T cells. Apparently early alphabetaT-cell count recovery about two months after transplant reportedly relied on only several hundred rapidly expanded clones derived from non-depleted graft cells. The high TCRbeta diversity at day 60 in some patients was ascribed to recipient T cells and intrathymic progenitors that had survived conditioning.

Receptor amplification or capture employed PCR. Instrument on record: Illumina HiSeq 2500. TCR libraries were prepared with molecular barcoding, using unique molecular identifiers to normalize TCRbeta repertoire quantification. The raw public reads went through TCRdb reprocessing: fastp at Q25, MiXCR clone calling, in-frame beta chains kept. Rows are unified per CDR3 protein, each entry keeping the most common DNA and genes. Recorded for this sample are under 400,000 distinct CDR3 sequences; approximately 23% of them occurred a single time. Approximately 11% of the sample goes to the ten largest clones. This clonotype was seen many times. Its antigen is unknown. No quality values exist for individual bases; no much larger clone is one base distant. Trimming takes 6 bases from V and 11 bases from J, and the germline ends sit 19 bases apart. Inclusive of the bounding cysteine and phenylalanine, the CDR3 is 13 residues long. The sequence is cut down to CDR3 DNA, 39 bases in frame from base 1. The germline V gene supplies CDR1 MDHEN and CDR2 SYDVKM.

The treatment or condition label of this sample denotes: allogeneic hematopoietic cell transplantation with graft depleted of TCRalphabeta T cells and CD19 B cells. Transplant recipients were children who received TCRalphabeta/CD19-depleted allogeneic hematopoietic cell grafts. This receptor chain uses TRBV28 and TRBJ1-1; the D gene lacks a confident call. This receptor was taken from a male patient younger than 18 who had a stem cell transplant for acute lymphoblastic leukemia, so the T cells may come from the graft donor. Material: PBMCs, mostly from graft donor cells, obtained 180 days after TCRalphabeta/CD19-depleted stem cell transplant. The CDR3 reads CASRRRHPREAFF. The sequenced DNA is TGTGCCAGCAGAAGGAGACACCCAAGGGAGGCTTTCTTT.